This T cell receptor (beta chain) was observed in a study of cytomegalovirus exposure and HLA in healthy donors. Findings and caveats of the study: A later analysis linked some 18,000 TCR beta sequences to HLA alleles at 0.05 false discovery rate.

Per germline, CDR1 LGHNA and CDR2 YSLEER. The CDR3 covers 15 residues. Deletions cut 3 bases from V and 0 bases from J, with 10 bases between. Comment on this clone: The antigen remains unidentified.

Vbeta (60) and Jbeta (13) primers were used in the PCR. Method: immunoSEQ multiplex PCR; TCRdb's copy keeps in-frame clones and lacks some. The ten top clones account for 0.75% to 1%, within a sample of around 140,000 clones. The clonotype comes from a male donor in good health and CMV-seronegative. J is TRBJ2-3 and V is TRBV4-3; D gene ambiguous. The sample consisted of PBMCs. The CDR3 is CASSHTTPSTDTQYF. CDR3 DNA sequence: TGCGCCAGCAGCCATACGACACCTAGCACAGATACGCAGTATTTT.